The entry below gives a single T cell receptor (beta chain) sequence along with its context. TCRdb's table, derived via immunoSEQ multiplex PCR, lists solely in-frame clones and lacks some. Counted here are about 47,000 clones, 80% to 90% occurring once; the ten biggest clones make up approximately 8%. The CDR3 is 13 amino acids. Looked up from germline, CDR1 is GTSNPN and CDR2 is SVGIG (reference sequence). Trimming pared 1 base from V and 7 bases from J, leaving 11 bases between. These data originate in a study of T cell changes during pregnancy in multiple sclerosis. The sequence was obtained from a female donor with multiple sclerosis, enrolled in a pregnancy study. The input for sequencing was CD8+ T cells from peripheral blood mononuclear cells, taken in the second trimester of pregnancy. This chain links TRBV30 with TRBJ1-5; a possible D gene is TRBD1 (6 bases). CDR3 loop: CAWSAQGNQPQHF. As DNA, the CDR3 is TGTGCCTGGAGTGCGCAGGGGAACCAGCCCCAGCATTTT. Using reference TRBV30 and TRBJ1-5 for the parts outside the CDR3, the full variable domain is SQTIHQWPATLVQPVGSPLSLECTVEGTSNPNLYWYRQAAGRGLQLLFYSVGIGQISSEVPQNLSASRPQDRQFILSSKKLLLSDSGFYLCAWSAQGNQPQHFGDGTRLSIL.